Shown below are 5 T cell receptor beta chains from a single sample sequenced in a study of cytomegalovirus exposure and HLA in healthy donors. Both 60 Vbeta primers and 13 Jbeta primers went into the PCR. This table comes from immunoSEQ multiplex PCR, and its TCRdb copy is limited to in-frame clones, with some not included. The data hold under 200,000 clones, with around 86% observed a single time. Specimen: PBMCs. Every receptor here comes from a male donor in good health and CMV-seronegative.

This chain uses TRBV6-5 with TRBJ1-5, with TRBD1 matching 8 bases. V lost 5 bases to trimming and J lost 5 bases; unmatched junction nucleotides: 2. The CDR3 has 13 amino acids. Germline V gene lookup returns CDR1 MNHEY and CDR2 SVGAGI. The CDR3 DNA follows: TGTGCCAGCAGTCGACAGGGGTATCAGCCCCAGCATTTT. Protein sequence: CASSRQGYQPQHF.

The chain employs TRBV7-9 and TRBJ1-5; D is unresolved. The CDR3 length is 15 residues. V dropped 1 base and J dropped 0 bases, with 7 bases sitting between them. The germline V gene has CDR1 SEHNR and CDR2 FQNEAQ (reference sequence). CDR3 in DNA: TGTGCCAGCAGCTTAGGCCTCAGTAGCAATCAGCCCCAGCATTTT. Amino acid sequence: CASSLGLSSNQPQHF.

Only one count was recorded for this clone. The rearrangement links TRBV5-4 to TRBJ2-1; 7 nucleotides match TRBD1. The CDR3 runs 15 residues. CDR1 is SGHNT, CDR2 YYREEE, per germline (reference sequence). The junction had 11 bases not matched to a gene; V was cut back by 4 bases and J by 7 bases. The CDR3 DNA sequence: TGTGCCAGCAGCATTGGTTCGGGACAGAGGAATGAGCAGTTCTTC. It specifies CASSIGSGQRNEQFF.

The rearrangement joins TRBV9 to TRBJ2-1; TRBD1 might be the D (5 bases). Trimming removed 0 bases from V and 4 bases from J, with 11 bases in between. CDR3 length: 15 residues. CDR1 SGDLS and CDR2 YYNGEE come from the germline V gene. The CDR3 nucleotides are TGTGCCAGCAGCGTAGGGCCAAGGGGTTACAATGAGCAGTTCTTC. Translating it yields CASSVGPRGYNEQFF.

The CDR3 coding sequence is TGTGCCAGCAGCGCAGCTGTGAAAGGGACAGGCTATGGCTACACCTTC. Its translation: CASSAAVKGTGYGYTF. The gene calls are TRBV9 and TRBJ1-2; 8 bases fit TRBD1. Trimming removed 3 bases from V and 4 bases from J; junction bases left unmatched: 11. The CDR3 length is 16 residues. Germline assignment: CDR1 SGDLS and CDR2 YYNGEE.